This TCR beta chain was observed in a study of read filtering for tumor transcriptome and immune sequencing. Study background: Revised staging placed eight or nine patients in R-ISS I, roughly 16 in II, 6 or 7 in III. The study, taken as a whole, reports: This fraction held mixed bone marrow immune cells after CD138-negative sorting. IR-seq captured clonotypes deeper and more reliably than RNA-seq. Correlation between methods rose after single-read clonotypes were removed.

By share, this clonotype ranks as medium-sized. Its antigen is not identified. CDR1 is SQVTM, CDR2 ANQGSEA, per germline. The V and J ends lost 6 bases and 1 base, in that order; junction bases with no gene match: 11. The CDR3 extends over 16 amino acids. Molecular barcoded adaptors covering alpha/delta and beta/gamma chains were used on around 370 ng RNA. TCRdb itself ran the reads through MiXCR, one entry per CDR3 protein. The data hold 55,000 to 60,000 distinct CDR3 sequences, with approximately 13% observed a single time. The sequencing input was a population of CD138-negative cells sorted from bone marrow. The V gene is TRBV29-1, the J gene TRBJ2-1; TRBD2 matches 8 bases. The sequence derives from a donor aged 40 or older with multiple myeloma. CDR3 nucleotides: TGCAGCGTAGACAGCGGGGGCGAGGGGTCCTACAATGAGCAGTTCTTC. It encodes CSVDSGGEGSYNEQFF.